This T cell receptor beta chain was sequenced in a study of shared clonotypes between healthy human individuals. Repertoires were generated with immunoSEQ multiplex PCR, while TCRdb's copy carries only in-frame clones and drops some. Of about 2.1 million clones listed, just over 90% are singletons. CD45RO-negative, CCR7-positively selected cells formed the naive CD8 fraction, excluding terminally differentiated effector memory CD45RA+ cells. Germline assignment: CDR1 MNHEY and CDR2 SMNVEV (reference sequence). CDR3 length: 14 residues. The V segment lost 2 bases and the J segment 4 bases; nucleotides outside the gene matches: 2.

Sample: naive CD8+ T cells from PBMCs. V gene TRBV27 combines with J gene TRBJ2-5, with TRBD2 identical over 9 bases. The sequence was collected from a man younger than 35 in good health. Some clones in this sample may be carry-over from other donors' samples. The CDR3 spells CASSLIAGAETQYF. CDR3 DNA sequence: TGTGCCAGCAGTTTAATAGCGGGAGCAGAGACCCAGTACTTC.